One and the same sample provided the 22 T cell receptor beta chains below, sequenced in a study of shared clonotypes between healthy human individuals. Method: immunoSEQ multiplex PCR; TCRdb's copy keeps in-frame clones and lacks some. The sample lists some 1,100,000 clones, around 82% seen once, with approximately 0.5% in the top ten. The sequenced sample consisted of memory CD4+ T cells from PBMCs. Subset: CD45RA-negative fraction. These receptors were obtained from a man aged 18 to 30 in good health. Some clones in this sample may be carry-over from other donors' samples.

The chain joins TRBV7-3 to TRBJ2-3; no reliable D call. Per germline, CDR1 SGHTA and CDR2 FQGTGA. Trimming cost V 3 bases and J 5 bases, with 9 bases left between them. This CDR3 has 13 residues. The CDR3 DNA sequence: TGTGCCAGCAGCTTTCAGGTTAGAGATACGCAGTATTTT. This encodes CASSFQVRDTQYF.

The chain combines TRBV13 with TRBJ2-3; the match to TRBD2 covers 7 bases. V shed 3 bases and J 6 bases; nucleotides not matched to a gene: 6. Looked up from germline, CDR1 is PRHDT and CDR2 is FYEKMQ (reference sequence). There are 14 residues in the CDR3. CDR3 bases: TGTGCCAGCAGCTTCAGCGGGCGGGGGGATACGCAGTATTTT. Its protein product is CASSFSGRGDTQYF. Full variable domain (rest looked up from reference TRBV13 and TRBJ2-3): AAGVIQSPRHLIKEKRETATLKCYPIPRHDTVYWYQQGPGQDPQFLISFYEKMQSDKGSIPDRFSAQQFSDYHSELNMSSLELGDSALYFCASSFSGRGDTQYFGPGTRLTVL.

The rearrangement links TRBV4-1 to TRBJ2-4; D may be TRBD1 or TRBD2 (6 bases each). Germline CDR1 and CDR2: MGHRA and YSYEKL. The CDR3 contains 15 residues. Trimming removed 1 base from V and 8 bases from J, with 15 bases in between. The CDR3 is CASSQATGARYIQYF. The CDR3 coding sequence is TGCGCCAGCAGCCAAGCAACGGGGGCGCGGTACATTCAGTACTTC.

The chain couples TRBV6-6 to TRBJ2-7, with TRBD2 identical over 7 bases. Germline loops: CDR1 MNHNY, CDR2 SVGAGI (reference sequence). The CDR3 runs to 15 residues. With 4 bases clipped from V and 6 bases from J, the junction kept 12 bases outside the gene matches. CDR3 protein: CASSSFGMGGGEQYF. In DNA, the CDR3 is TGTGCCAGCAGTTCTTTCGGGATGGGGGGGGGCGAGCAGTACTTC.

The count of this clone is one. V usage is TRBV5-1 and J usage is TRBJ2-5; 10 bases match TRBD2. With the DNA end fitting TRBJ2-7 better, the J assignment may be wrong. The CDR3 runs to 14 residues. Germline CDR1 is SGHRS and CDR2 is YFSETQ. CDR3 DNA sequence: TGCGCCAGCAGCTTGACTAGCGGGATATACGAGCAGTACTTC. It specifies CASSLTSGIYEQYF.

The chain recombines TRBV4-1 with TRBJ2-2, with 9 positions matching TRBD1. With V trimmed by 4 bases and J by 4 bases, 13 bases remained unmatched. CDR1 is MGHRA and CDR2 is YSYEKL in the germline V gene. The CDR3 consists of 18 residues. CDR3 region: CASSRLGQGMLITGELFF. As DNA, the CDR3 is TGCGCCAGCAGCCGCTTAGGACAGGGGATGCTTATCACCGGGGAGCTGTTTTTT.

This clone was observed many times. The chain is built from TRBV4-1 and TRBJ1-6; a weak D match, TRBD1 (6 bases). CDR3 length equals 16 residues. CDR1 and CDR2 from the germline V gene are MGHRA and YSYEKL. Deletions cut 1 base from V and 7 bases from J, with 14 bases between. This CDR3 reads CASSQGKVGGNSPLHF. CDR3 DNA: TGCGCCAGCAGCCAAGGCAAGGTAGGGGGGAATTCACCCCTCCACTTT.

The chain employs TRBV28 and TRBJ2-7, with TRBD2 identical over 10 bases. This CDR3 comprises 12 residues. J gave up 11 bases and V 2 bases, and 3 bases lay outside the gene matches. The germline V gene has CDR1 MDHEN and CDR2 SYDVKM. The CDR3 sequence is CASSLGTSAKYF. CDR3 sequence (DNA): TGTGCCAGCAGTTTAGGGACTAGCGCCAAGTACTTC.

The CDR3 coding sequence is TGTGCCAGCAGCCTACCCCGGGGTAGCAATCAGCCCCAGCATTTT. It translates to CASSLPRGSNQPQHF. V is TRBV28 and J is TRBJ1-5; no firm D call. This CDR3 is built from 15 residues. V was pared by 6 bases and J by 0 bases, with 12 bases between. Per the germline V gene, CDR1 is MDHEN and CDR2 is SYDVKM.

This clone came up once. CDR3 coding DNA: TGCGCCAGCAGCCATGAGTCGAGAGGGGAGAACTATGGCTACACCTTC. Residues: CASSHESRGENYGYTF. This chain connects TRBV4-3 to TRBJ1-2; perhaps TRBD1 as D (5 bases). The CDR3 length is 16 residues. Germline V gene lookup returns CDR1 LGHNA and CDR2 YSLEER. V was trimmed by 3 bases and J by 2 bases, leaving 16 bases between them.

This chain uses TRBV9 with TRBJ2-7; no clear D gene. This CDR3 has 13 residues. Per the germline V gene, CDR1 is SGDLS and CDR2 is YYNGEE. V lost 3 bases to trimming and J lost 4 bases, with 11 bases between them. CDR3 protein: CASSAWGDYEQYF. The CDR3 DNA reads TGTGCCAGCAGCGCTTGGGGTGATTACGAGCAGTACTTC.

The rearrangement uses TRBV28 and TRBJ1-1; D is unresolved. The V end was cut by 6 bases, the J end by 0 bases, with 8 bases between. Germline CDR1 MDHEN, CDR2 SYDVKM. The CDR3 is 13 residues long. The CDR3 coding sequence is TGTGCCAGCAGGCGACCCGTGAACACTGAAGCTTTCTTT. Amino acids: CASRRPVNTEAFF.

V gene TRBV4-1 combines with J gene TRBJ2-1, with 8 bases that match TRBD2. V was pared by 4 bases and J by 6 bases, with 8 bases of the junction left unmatched. CDR3 size: 15 residues. The germline CDR1 and CDR2 sequences are MGHRA and YSYEKL. The CDR3 nucleotides are TGCGCCAGCAGCCCCTCTAGCGGGCTGTTCAATGAGCAGTTCTTC. Protein sequence: CASSPSSGLFNEQFF.

V and J are TRBV4-3 and TRBJ2-1; D not resolved. The germline gives CDR1 LGHNA, CDR2 YSLEER. Trimming took 4 bases from V and 9 from J, leaving 13 bases between them. The CDR3 consists of 13 residues. For the CDR3, the DNA is TGCGCCAGCAGCCTCCTGCCCCTTTCTGAGCAGTTCTTC. Translating gives CASSLLPLSEQFF.

The rearrangement links TRBV19 to TRBJ2-1; D assignment may be TRBD1 or TRBD2 (6 bases each). This CDR3 has 15 residues. V shed 2 bases and J shed 4 bases, with 12 bases lying between them. Germline CDR1 and CDR2: LNHDA and SQIVND (reference sequence). CDR3 sequence: CASSIPRRGYNEQFF. The CDR3 DNA sequence: TGTGCCAGTAGTATACCGCGGAGGGGGTACAATGAGCAGTTCTTC.

This chain links TRBV18 with TRBJ1-2; 7 positions agree with TRBD1. The CDR3 sequence is 15 residues long. J gave up 7 bases and V 3 bases, and 11 bases lay outside the gene matches. CDR1 and CDR2 (germline): KGHSH, LQKENI. CDR3 in DNA: TGTGCCAGCTCACCCGACCGGACAGGAGCTGGTGGCTACACCTTC. Its translation: CASSPDRTGAGGYTF.

The chain carries TRBV7-2 and TRBJ1-3; no definite D call. The ends were cut back, 5 bases at V and 0 bases at J, with 14 bases in the middle. The CDR3 is made up of 16 amino acids. Per the germline V gene, CDR1 is SGHTA and CDR2 is FQGNSA. As DNA, the CDR3 is TGTGCCAGCAGCCTCGCGACTGGTTTCTCTGGAAACACCATATATTTT. Protein sequence: CASSLATGFSGNTIYF.

The chain couples TRBV7-2 to TRBJ1-2; 8 nucleotides line up with TRBD1. Germline loops: CDR1 SGHTA, CDR2 FQGNSA. V lost 1 base, J lost 3 bases, and 4 bases stayed unmatched. The CDR3 spans 15 residues. CDR3 sequence (DNA): TGTGCCAGCAGCTTAGGGGCAGGGGGCTACTATGGCTACACCTTC. Its translation is CASSLGAGGYYGYTF.

J is TRBJ2-2 and V is TRBV28, with 8 bases lining up with TRBD2. Germline values: CDR1 MDHEN, CDR2 SYDVKM. With V trimmed by 4 bases and J by 7 bases, 8 bases remained unmatched. This CDR3 has 15 residues. CDR3: CASSSPGTSSGELFF. The CDR3 DNA reads as TGTGCCAGCAGTTCTCCCGGGACTAGTAGCGGGGAGCTGTTTTTT. The whole variable domain, filled in from reference TRBV28 and TRBJ2-2, reads DVKVTQSSRYLVKRTGEKVFLECVQDMDHENMFWYRQDPGLGLRLIYFSYDVKMKEKGDIPEGYSVSREKKERFSLILESASTNQTSMYLCASSSPGTSSGELFFGEGSRLTVL.

Only a few counts were recorded for this clone. The chain recombines TRBV30 with TRBJ1-2; no firm D call. The CDR3 length is 9 residues. With 5 bases removed from V and 7 bases from J, the gap between germline ends came to 5 bases. CDR1 and CDR2 (germline): GTSNPN, SVGIG (reference sequence). The CDR3 DNA sequence: TGTGCCTGGGGAACTGGCTACACCTTC. Protein sequence: CAWGTGYTF.

The chain joins TRBV7-8 to TRBJ2-3; the match to TRBD2 covers 8 bases. Germline lookup yields CDR1 SGHVS and CDR2 FQNEAQ. V dropped 6 bases and J dropped 6; count of bases not matched to a gene: 11. The CDR3 is 15 amino acids. The CDR3 reads CASRPGLAGQDTQYF. The DNA of the CDR3 is TGTGCCAGCAGGCCAGGACTAGCCGGGCAGGATACGCAGTATTTT.

This clone has only one observation. The chain links TRBV30 to TRBJ2-3; D gene unclear. The germline V gene encodes CDR1 GTSNPN and CDR2 SVGIG (reference sequence). The CDR3 is made up of 16 amino acids. Trimming cost V 0 bases and J 0 bases, with 13 bases left between them. CDR3 amino acids: CAWSVFNSRSTDTQYF. The CDR3 nucleotides are TGTGCCTGGAGTGTATTTAACAGCCGAAGCACAGATACGCAGTATTTT.